Listed here is a single T cell receptor (beta chain). V dropped 5 bases and J dropped 7; count of bases not matched to a gene: 10. Germline lookup yields CDR1 SGHNT and CDR2 YENEEA. The CDR3 is 15 residues long. This sample was taken from a study of blood T cell repertoires in COVID-19. In the original processing: Scientists estimated how many nucleated cells there were by amplifying reference gene primers. Method: immunoSEQ multiplex PCR; TCRdb's copy keeps in-frame clones and lacks some. V, J and clone size are those of that table, while D and trimming were read from the DNA. The data contain 190,000 or so clones, approximately 85% of them seen just once; the ten biggest clones take up 9.8%.

The receptor was derived from a woman of 80 years or more with acute or convalescent COVID-19. The chain links TRBV11-3 to TRBJ2-1; 8 positions match TRBD2. Material for sequencing was peripheral blood. The CDR3 loop is CASSAALSGRNEQFF. The CDR3 DNA is TGTGCCAGCAGCGCGGCGCTCAGCGGGAGAAATGAGCAGTTCTTC.